A selection of T cell receptor beta chains follows, all from one sample in a study of blood T cell repertoires in COVID-19. The assay was immunoSEQ multiplex PCR, and TCRdb's table has in-frame clones only and misses some. Of 95,000 to 110,000 clones in the sample, roughly 89% were seen once. Sequencing input: peripheral blood. The receptors come from a woman aged 80 or over in a cohort sampled during active COVID-19. The CDR3 runs from the conserved cysteine through the conserved F or W. The order of the fields is D gene, clone size, V gene, J gene, CDR3 protein, CDR3 DNA. D genes are given only for firm matches. Clone size, where shown, is once, few, many, or a class for clones that have expanded.

>NA|NA|TRBV25-1|TRBJ1-2
CASSGVGGRSYGYTF
TGTGCCAGCAGTGGGGTGGGGGGACGGAGTTATGGCTACACCTTC
>NA|NA|TRBV3-1/TRBV3-2|TRBJ2-3
CASSFRGASTDTQYF
TGTGCCAGCAGCTTTCGCGGGGCTAGCACAGATACGCAGTATTTT
>TRBD1|once|TRBV6-5|TRBJ1-1
CASSYEGQLNTEAFF
TGTGCCAGCAGTTACGAGGGACAGCTGAACACTGAAGCTTTCTTT
>NA|NA|TRBV14|TRBJ2-3
CASSPSLARTDTQYF
TGTGCCAGCAGCCCCTCCCTGGCCCGCACAGATACGCAGTATTTT
>TRBD1|NA|TRBV19|TRBJ1-4
CASKFSGQGPQVDEKLFF
TGTGCCAGTAAATTCTCGGGACAGGGGCCTCAGGTGGATGAAAAACTGTTTTTT
>NA|NA|TRBV7-8|TRBJ2-5
CASSLHYQETQYF
TGTGCCAGCAGCTTACATTACCAAGAGACCCAGTACTTC
>NA|once|TRBV9|TRBJ1-4
CASSPQTGGYEKLFF
TGTGCCAGCAGCCCTCAGACCGGAGGTTATGAAAAACTGTTTTTT
>TRBD1|NA|TRBV5-5|TRBJ1-6
CASSPWLRTGTGLYSPLHF
TGTGCCAGCAGCCCATGGCTAAGGACTGGGACAGGGTTATATTCACCCCTCCACTTT
>TRBD1|NA|TRBV6-4|TRBJ1-2
CASSLYRGNNYGYTF
TGTGCCAGCAGCCTTTACAGGGGAAATAACTATGGCTACACCTTC
>TRBD2|once|TRBV6-4|TRBJ2-7
CASSPRTSGRLYEQYF
TGTGCCAGCAGCCCACGGACTAGCGGAAGACTCTACGAGCAGTACTTC
>NA|NA|TRBV6-5|TRBJ1-1
CASGRLHTLTEAFF
TGTGCCAGCGGCAGACTACACACGCTCACTGAAGCTTTCTTT
>TRBD2|once|TRBV5-1|TRBJ2-5
CASSPDSIAGGRETQYF
TGCGCCAGCAGCCCCGACTCGATAGCGGGGGGGCGAGAGACCCAGTACTTC
>NA|NA|TRBV4-1|TRBJ2-1
CASSQEVGQDHSYNEQFF
TGCGCCAGCAGCCAAGAAGTGGGGCAGGATCACTCCTACAATGAGCAGTTCTTC
>NA|NA|TRBV6-5|TRBJ1-4
CASRKGLSTNEKLFF
TGTGCCAGCAGAAAGGGGTTATCAACTAATGAAAAACTGTTTTTT
>NA|NA|TRBV2|TRBJ1-2
CASTRQLINYGYTF
TGTGCCAGCACCCGACAATTGATAAACTATGGCTACACCTTC
>NA|NA|TRBV18|TRBJ2-3
CASSPPVGADGGTDTQYF
TGTGCCAGCTCACCACCGGTAGGGGCCGATGGTGGCACAGATACGCAGTATTTT
>NA|NA|TRBV7-9|TRBJ2-1
CASSLVQGFSYNEQFF
TGTGCCAGCAGCTTAGTTCAGGGTTTCTCCTACAATGAGCAGTTCTTC
>NA|NA|TRBV5-4|TRBJ2-1
CASSLVGGLTFF
TGTGCCAGCAGCTTGGTTGGCGGGCTAACGTTCTTC
>TRBD1|NA|TRBV5-1|TRBJ1-2
CASSSDRGLYGYTF
TGCGCCAGCAGCTCGGACAGGGGGCTCTATGGCTACACCTTC
>NA|once|TRBV19|TRBJ2-2
CATQGIGAGELFF
TGTGCCACCCAGGGGATCGGGGCCGGGGAGCTGTTTTTT
>TRBD1|NA|TRBV27|TRBJ2-1
CASSFSLRDRGAYEQFF
TGTGCCAGCAGTTTCTCACTCCGGGACAGGGGGGCCTATGAGCAGTTCTTC
>TRBD2|NA|TRBV5-6|TRBJ2-7
CASSFRLAGRDEQYF
TGTGCCAGCAGCTTCAGACTAGCGGGACGGGACGAGCAGTACTTC
>NA|NA|TRBV24-1|TRBJ2-5
CATSDEQGTGETQYF
TGTGCCACCAGTGACGAACAGGGAACCGGGGAGACCCAGTACTTC
>NA|NA|TRBV7-3|TRBJ1-3
CASSPQAADSGNTIYF
TGTGCCAGCAGCCCCCAGGCAGCGGACTCTGGAAACACCATATATTTT
>NA|NA|TRBV24-1|TRBJ2-2
CATSDPMGRGTGELFF
TGTGCCACCAGTGACCCTATGGGGAGAGGCACCGGGGAGCTGTTTTTT
>NA|NA|TRBV11-2|TRBJ2-1
CASSSVRGYNEQFF
TGTGCCAGCAGCTCGGTCCGGGGTTACAATGAGCAGTTCTTC
>TRBD1|NA|TRBV7-6|TRBJ1-4
CASSLAAGDRGRWKLFF
TGTGCCAGCAGCTTGGCGGCAGGAGACAGGGGGCGTTGGAAACTGTTTTTT
>NA|NA|TRBV5-1|TRBJ2-7
CASSMGNTYEQYF
TGCGCCAGCAGCATGGGAAACACCTACGAGCAGTACTTC
>NA|NA|TRBV13|TRBJ2-1
CASSLGGNAYNEQFF
TGTGCCAGCAGCTTAGGCGGGAACGCCTACAATGAGCAGTTCTTC
>NA|NA|TRBV11-2|TRBJ1-2
CASRKTGENYGYTF
TGTGCCAGCAGAAAAACTGGAGAAAACTATGGCTACACCTTC
>TRBD1|NA|TRBV2|TRBJ1-1
CASRRTGVNTEAFF
TGTGCCAGCAGGAGGACAGGAGTAAACACTGAAGCTTTCTTT
>TRBD1|few|TRBV6-5|TRBJ1-2
CASKSTGAHGYTF
TGTGCCAGCAAATCGACAGGGGCCCATGGCTACACCTTC
>TRBD1|few|TRBV7-9|TRBJ1-1
CASSLQGLNTEAFF
TGTGCCAGCAGCCTACAGGGGCTGAACACTGAAGCTTTCTTT
>TRBD1|NA|TRBV5-5|TRBJ1-1
CASSLSGTANTEAFF
TGTGCCAGCAGCCTATCCGGGACAGCGAACACTGAAGCTTTCTTT
>TRBD1|NA|TRBV6-6|TRBJ1-1
CASSSSGTGYTEAFF
TGTGCCAGCAGTTCCTCAGGGACAGGGTACACTGAAGCTTTCTTT
>NA|NA|TRBV6-1|TRBJ2-1
CASSDRVSSYNEQFF
TGTGCCAGCAGTGACAGGGTGAGCTCCTACAATGAGCAGTTCTTC
>NA|NA|TRBV7-2|TRBJ1-5
CASSLLGRNQPQHF
TGTGCCAGCAGCTTATTGGGGCGTAATCAGCCCCAGCATTTT
>NA|NA|TRBV3-1/TRBV3-2|TRBJ1-1
CASSHTGGRRGTEAFF
TGTGCCAGCAGCCATACCGGGGGGCGGCGTGGGACTGAAGCTTTCTTT